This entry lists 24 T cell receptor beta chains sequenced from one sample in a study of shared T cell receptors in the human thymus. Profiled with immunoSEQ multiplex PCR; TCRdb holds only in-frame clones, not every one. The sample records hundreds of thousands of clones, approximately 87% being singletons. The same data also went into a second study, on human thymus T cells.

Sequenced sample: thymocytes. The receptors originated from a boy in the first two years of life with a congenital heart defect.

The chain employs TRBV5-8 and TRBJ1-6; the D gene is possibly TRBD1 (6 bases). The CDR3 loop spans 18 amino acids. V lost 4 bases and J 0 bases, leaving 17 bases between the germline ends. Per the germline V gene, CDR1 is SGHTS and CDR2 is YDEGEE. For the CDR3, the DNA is TGTGCCAGCAGCACTGCTTCCAGGGGCTGCTCCTATAATTCACCCCTCCACTTT. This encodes CASSTASRGCSYNSPLHF. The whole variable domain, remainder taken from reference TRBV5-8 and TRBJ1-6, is EAGVTQSPTHLIKTRGQQATLRCSPISGHTSVYWYQQALGLGLQFLLWYDEGEERNRGNFPPRFSGRQFPNYSSELNVNALELEDSALYLCASSTASRGCSYNSPLHFGNGTRLTVT.

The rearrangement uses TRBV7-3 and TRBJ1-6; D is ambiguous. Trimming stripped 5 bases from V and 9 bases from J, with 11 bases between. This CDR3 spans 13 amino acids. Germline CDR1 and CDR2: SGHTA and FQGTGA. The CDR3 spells CASSPRVGSPLHF. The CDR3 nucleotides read TGTGCCAGCAGCCCTAGAGTGGGTTCACCCCTCCACTTT.

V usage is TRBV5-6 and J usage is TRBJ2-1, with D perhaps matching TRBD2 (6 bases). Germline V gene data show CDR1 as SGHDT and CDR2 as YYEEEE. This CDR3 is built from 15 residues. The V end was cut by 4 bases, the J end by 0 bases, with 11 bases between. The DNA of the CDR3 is TGTGCCAGCAGCATAGAGACTAGCTCCTACAATGAGCAGTTCTTC. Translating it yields CASSIETSSYNEQFF.

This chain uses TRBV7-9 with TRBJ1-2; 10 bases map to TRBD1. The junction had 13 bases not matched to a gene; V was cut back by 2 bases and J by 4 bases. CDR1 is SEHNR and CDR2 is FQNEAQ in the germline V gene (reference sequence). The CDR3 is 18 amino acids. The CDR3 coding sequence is TGTGCCAGCAGCTTAATTACGACGCGACAGGGGGCAATCTATGGCTACACCTTC. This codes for CASSLITTRQGAIYGYTF.

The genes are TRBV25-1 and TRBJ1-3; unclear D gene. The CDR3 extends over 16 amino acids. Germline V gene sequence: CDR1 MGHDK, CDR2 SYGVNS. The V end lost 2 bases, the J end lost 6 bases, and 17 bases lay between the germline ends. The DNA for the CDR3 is TGTGCCAGCAGTGAAAAGACTCCGATCCCGCCAAACACCATATATTTT. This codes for CASSEKTPIPPNTIYF.

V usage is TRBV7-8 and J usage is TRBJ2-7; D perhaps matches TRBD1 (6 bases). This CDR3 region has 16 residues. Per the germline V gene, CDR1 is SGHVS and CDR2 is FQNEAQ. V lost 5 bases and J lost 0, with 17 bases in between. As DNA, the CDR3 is TGTGCCAGCAGCAGCAAACCGGGACATCACTCCTACGAGCAGTACTTC. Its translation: CASSSKPGHHSYEQYF.

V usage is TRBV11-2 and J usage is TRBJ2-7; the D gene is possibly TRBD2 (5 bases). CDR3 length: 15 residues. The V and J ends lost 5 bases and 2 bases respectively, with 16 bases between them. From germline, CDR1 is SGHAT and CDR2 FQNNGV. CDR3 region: CASSQKQRPPYEQYF. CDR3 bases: TGTGCCAGCAGCCAGAAACAGCGGCCTCCCTACGAGCAGTACTTC. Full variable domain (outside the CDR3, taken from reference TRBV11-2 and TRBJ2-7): EAGVAQSPRYKIIEKRQSVAFWCNPISGHATLYWYQQILGQGPKLLIQFQNNGVVDDSQLPKDRFSAERLKGVDSTLKIQPAKLEDSAVYLCASSQKQRPPYEQYFGPGTRLTVT.

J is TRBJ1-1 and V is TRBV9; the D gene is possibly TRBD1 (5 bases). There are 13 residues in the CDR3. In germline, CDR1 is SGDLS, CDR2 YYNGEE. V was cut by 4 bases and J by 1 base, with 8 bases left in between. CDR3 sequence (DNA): TGTGCCAGCAGCTGGGACTGGAACACTGAAGCTTTCTTT. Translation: CASSWDWNTEAFF.

The DNA of the CDR3 is TGTGCCTGGACCTTGGGGCCGTACAATGAGCAGTTCTTC. Encoded protein: CAWTLGPYNEQFF. The rearrangement joins TRBV30 to TRBJ2-1, with D possibly being TRBD1 (5 bases). The CDR3 is 13 residues long. Germline V gene sequence: CDR1 GTSNPN, CDR2 SVGIG (reference sequence). V was pared by 4 bases and J by 4 bases, with 11 bases between.

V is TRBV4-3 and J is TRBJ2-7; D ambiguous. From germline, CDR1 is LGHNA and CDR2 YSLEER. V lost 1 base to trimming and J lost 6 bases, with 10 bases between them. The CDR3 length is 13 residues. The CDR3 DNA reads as TGCGCCAGCAGCCAAGGGCCGTCCCGCGAGCAGTACTTC. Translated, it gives CASSQGPSREQYF.

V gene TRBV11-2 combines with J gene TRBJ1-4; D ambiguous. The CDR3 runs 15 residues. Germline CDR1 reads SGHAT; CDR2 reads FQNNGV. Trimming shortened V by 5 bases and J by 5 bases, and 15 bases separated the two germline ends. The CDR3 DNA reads TGTGCCAGCAGCCCCCAGGTCCAGATAAATGAAAAACTGTTTTTT. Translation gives CASSPQVQINEKLFF.

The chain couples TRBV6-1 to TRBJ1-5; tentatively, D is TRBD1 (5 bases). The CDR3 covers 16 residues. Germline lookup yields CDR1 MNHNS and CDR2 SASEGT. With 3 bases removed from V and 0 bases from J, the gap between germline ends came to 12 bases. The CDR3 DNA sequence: TGTGCCAGCAGTGACAGGGCTTTCTCTAGCAATCAGCCCCAGCATTTT. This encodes CASSDRAFSSNQPQHF.

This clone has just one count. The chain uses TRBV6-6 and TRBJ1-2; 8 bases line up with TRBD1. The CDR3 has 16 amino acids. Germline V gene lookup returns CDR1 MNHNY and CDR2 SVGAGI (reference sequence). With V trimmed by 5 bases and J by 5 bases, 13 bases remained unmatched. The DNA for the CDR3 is TGTGCCAGCAGTCATTCGGACAGGGACCTTTCTTATGGCTACACCTTC. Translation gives CASSHSDRDLSYGYTF.

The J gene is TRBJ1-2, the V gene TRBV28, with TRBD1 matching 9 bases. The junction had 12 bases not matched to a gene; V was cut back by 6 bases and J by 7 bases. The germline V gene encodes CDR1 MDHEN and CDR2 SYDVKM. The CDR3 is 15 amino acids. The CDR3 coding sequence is TGTGCCAGCAGGTCTACTCCACAGGGGGCCGGTGGCTACACCTTC. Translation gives CASRSTPQGAGGYTF.

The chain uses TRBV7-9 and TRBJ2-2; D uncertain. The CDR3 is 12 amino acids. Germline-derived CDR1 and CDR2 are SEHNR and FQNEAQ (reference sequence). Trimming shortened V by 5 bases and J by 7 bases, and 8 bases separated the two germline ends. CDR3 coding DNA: TGTGCCAGCAGCCGGGTTTTCGGGGAGCTGTTTTTT. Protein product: CASSRVFGELFF.

This CDR3 is CASSSNEGETQYF. In DNA, the CDR3 is TGTGCCAGCAGCTCCAATGAGGGCGAGACCCAGTACTTC. The genes are TRBV7-3 and TRBJ2-5; a weak D match, TRBD2 (5 bases). This CDR3 is 13 amino acids long. The ends were cut back, 4 bases at V and 5 bases at J, with 11 bases in the middle. CDR1 is SGHTA, CDR2 FQGTGA, per germline.

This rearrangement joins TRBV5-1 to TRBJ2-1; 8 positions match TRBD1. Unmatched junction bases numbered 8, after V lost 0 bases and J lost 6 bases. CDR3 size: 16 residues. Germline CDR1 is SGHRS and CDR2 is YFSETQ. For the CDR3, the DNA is TGCGCCAGCAGCTTGGTTCCCAGGGGGCGTTGCAATGAGCAGTTCTTC. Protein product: CASSLVPRGRCNEQFF.

CDR3 loop: CASSIFRTARSYNEQFF. In nucleotides, the CDR3 is TGTGCCAGTAGTATCTTTCGGACTGCTCGCTCCTACAATGAGCAGTTCTTC. The chain has TRBV19 and TRBJ2-1, with D tentatively TRBD2 (5 bases). CDR1 and CDR2 (germline): LNHDA, SQIVND (reference sequence). V was pared by 3 bases and J by 0 bases, with 15 bases between. The CDR3 contains 17 residues.

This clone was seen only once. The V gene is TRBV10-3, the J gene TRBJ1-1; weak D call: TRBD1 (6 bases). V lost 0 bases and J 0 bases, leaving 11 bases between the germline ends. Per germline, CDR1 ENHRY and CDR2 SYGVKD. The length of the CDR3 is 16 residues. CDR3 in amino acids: CAISESRGGVNTEAFF. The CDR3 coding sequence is TGTGCCATCAGTGAGTCGAGGGGGGGGGTGAACACTGAAGCTTTCTTT.

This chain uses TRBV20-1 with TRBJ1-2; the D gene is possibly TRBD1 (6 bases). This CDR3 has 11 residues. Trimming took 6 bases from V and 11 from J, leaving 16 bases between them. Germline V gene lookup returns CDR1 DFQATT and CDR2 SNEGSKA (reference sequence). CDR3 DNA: TGCAGTGCACGAAGTACAGGGTTTTACACCTTC. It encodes CSARSTGFYTF.

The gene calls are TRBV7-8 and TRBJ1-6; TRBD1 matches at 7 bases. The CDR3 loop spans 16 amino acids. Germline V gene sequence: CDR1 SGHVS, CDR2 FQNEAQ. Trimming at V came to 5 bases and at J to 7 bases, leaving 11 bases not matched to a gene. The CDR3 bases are TGTGCCAGCAGCCATCCTCGACAGGGCAGGAATTCACCCCTCCACTTT. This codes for CASSHPRQGRNSPLHF.

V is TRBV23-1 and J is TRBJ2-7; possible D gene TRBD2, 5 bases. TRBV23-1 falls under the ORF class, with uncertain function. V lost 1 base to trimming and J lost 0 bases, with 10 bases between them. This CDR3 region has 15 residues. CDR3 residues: CASSQLETSSYEQYF. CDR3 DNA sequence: TGCGCCAGCAGTCAATTGGAAACTAGCTCCTACGAGCAGTACTTC.

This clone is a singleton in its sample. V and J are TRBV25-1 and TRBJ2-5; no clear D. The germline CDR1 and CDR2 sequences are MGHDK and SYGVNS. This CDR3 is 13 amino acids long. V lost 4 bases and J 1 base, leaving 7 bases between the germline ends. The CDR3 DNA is TGTGCCAGCAGTGTTGGCAGCCAAGAGACCCAGTACTTC. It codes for CASSVGSQETQYF.

DNA for the CDR3: TGTGCCAGCAGTATCCCAGGGGCACCTAATGAAAAACTGTTTTTT. This translates into CASSIPGAPNEKLFF. J is TRBJ1-4 and V is TRBV28, with D possibly TRBD1 on 6 matching bases. The CDR3 sequence is 15 residues long. The V gene's germline CDR1 is MDHEN and CDR2 SYDVKM. Deletions cut 5 bases from V and 3 bases from J, with 13 bases between.